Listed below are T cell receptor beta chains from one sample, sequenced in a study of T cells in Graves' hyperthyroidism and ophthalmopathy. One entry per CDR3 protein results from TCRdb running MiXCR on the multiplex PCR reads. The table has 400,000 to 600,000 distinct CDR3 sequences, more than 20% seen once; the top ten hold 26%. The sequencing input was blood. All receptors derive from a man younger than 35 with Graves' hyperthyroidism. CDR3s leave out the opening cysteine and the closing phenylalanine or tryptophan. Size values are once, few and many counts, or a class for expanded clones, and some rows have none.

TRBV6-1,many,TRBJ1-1,ASSETRGHTEAF
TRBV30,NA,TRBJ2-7,AWSVGTGLSYEQY
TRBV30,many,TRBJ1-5,AWSMGTGQPQH
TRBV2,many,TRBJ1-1,ASSEFGSLPGDTEAF
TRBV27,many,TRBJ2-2,ASSFSWGELF
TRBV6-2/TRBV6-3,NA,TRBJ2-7,ASNDPGGTGEQY
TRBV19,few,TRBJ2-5,ASTNSGRGNQETQY
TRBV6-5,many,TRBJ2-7,ASSYQGTAIDEQY
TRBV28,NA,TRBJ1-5,ASRPQGGGYQPQH
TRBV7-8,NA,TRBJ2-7,ASRTQGLGDYEQY
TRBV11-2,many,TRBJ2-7,ASSSPRRETYEQY
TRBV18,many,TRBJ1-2,ASSPETGANYGYT
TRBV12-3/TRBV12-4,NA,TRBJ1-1,ASSLTRVGANTEAF
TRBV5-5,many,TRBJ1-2,ASSRDLAWDGYT